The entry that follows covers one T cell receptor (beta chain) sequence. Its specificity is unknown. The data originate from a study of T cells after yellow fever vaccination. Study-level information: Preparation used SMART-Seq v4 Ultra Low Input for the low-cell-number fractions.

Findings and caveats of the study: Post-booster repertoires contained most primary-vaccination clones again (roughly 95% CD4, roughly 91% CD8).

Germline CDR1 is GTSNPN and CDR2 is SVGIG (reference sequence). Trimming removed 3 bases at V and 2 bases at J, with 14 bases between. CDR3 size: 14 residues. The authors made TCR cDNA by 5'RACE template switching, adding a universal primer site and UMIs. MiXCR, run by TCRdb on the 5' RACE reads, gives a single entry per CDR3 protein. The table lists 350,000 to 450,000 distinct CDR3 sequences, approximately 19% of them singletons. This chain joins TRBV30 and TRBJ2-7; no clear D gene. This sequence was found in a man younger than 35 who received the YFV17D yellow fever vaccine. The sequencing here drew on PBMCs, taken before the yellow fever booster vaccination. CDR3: CAWRLVGSTYEQYF. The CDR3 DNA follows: TGTGCCTGGAGGTTGGTGGGAAGCACCTACGAGCAGTACTTC.